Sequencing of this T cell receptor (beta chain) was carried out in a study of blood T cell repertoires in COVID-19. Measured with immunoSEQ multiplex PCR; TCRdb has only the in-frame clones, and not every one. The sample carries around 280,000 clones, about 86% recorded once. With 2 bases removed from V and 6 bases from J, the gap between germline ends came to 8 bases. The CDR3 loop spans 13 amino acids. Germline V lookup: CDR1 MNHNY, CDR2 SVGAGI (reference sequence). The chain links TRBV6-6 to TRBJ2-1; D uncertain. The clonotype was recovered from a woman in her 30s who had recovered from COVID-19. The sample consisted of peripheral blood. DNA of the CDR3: TGTGCCAGCAGTTACGGGCAGACCAATGAGCAGTTCTTC. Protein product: CASSYGQTNEQFF.